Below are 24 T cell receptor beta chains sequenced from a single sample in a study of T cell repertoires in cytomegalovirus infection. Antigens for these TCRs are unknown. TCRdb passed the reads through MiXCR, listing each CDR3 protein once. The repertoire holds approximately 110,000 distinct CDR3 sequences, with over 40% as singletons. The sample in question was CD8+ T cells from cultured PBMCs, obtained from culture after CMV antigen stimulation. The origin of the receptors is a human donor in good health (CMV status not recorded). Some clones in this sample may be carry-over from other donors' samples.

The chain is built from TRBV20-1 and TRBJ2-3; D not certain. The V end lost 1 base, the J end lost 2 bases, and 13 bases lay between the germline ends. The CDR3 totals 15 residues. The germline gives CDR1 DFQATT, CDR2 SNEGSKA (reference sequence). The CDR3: CSARVGLRLTDTQYF. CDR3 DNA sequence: TGCAGTGCTAGAGTTGGGTTAAGACTCACAGATACGCAGTATTTT.

CDR3 amino acids: CASSLTLGPGYYNEQFF. CDR3 DNA sequence: TGTGCCAGCAGTCTAACCCTCGGACCGGGTTACTACAATGAGCAGTTCTTC. The gene calls are TRBV28 and TRBJ2-1, with D uncertain. Looked up from germline, CDR1 is MDHEN and CDR2 is SYDVKM. V lost 5 bases, J lost 3 bases, and 20 bases lay in between. The length of the CDR3 is 17 residues.

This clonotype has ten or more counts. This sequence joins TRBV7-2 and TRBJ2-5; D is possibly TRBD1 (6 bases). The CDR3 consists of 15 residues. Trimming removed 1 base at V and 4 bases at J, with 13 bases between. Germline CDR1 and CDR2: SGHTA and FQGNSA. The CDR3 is CASSLGGAGAETQYF. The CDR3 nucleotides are TGTGCCAGCAGCTTAGGAGGGGCAGGGGCAGAGACCCAGTACTTC.

CDR3 DNA sequence: TGTGCCAGCAGTAGGGACAGGTTTAACGAGCAGTACTTC. Translating it yields CASSRDRFNEQYF. The chain recombines TRBV12-3 or TRBV12-4 with TRBJ2-7; 8 bases fit TRBD1. The CDR3 extends over 13 amino acids. V dropped 5 bases and J dropped 5; count of bases not matched to a gene: 5.

The CDR3 sequence is CASSVSTQYF. The CDR3 DNA reads TGTGCCAGCAGTGTCAGTACGCAGTATTTT. This chain joins TRBV2 and TRBJ2-3, with D uncertain. Trimming took 4 bases from V and 8 from J, leaving 4 bases between them. Germline CDR1 and CDR2: SNHLY and FYNNEI. CDR3 length: 10 residues. The full variable domain, with the rest looked up from reference TRBV2 and TRBJ2-3, is EPEVTQTPSHQVTQMGQEVILRCVPISNHLYFYWYRQILGQKVEFLVSFYNNEISEKSEIFDDQFSVERPDGSNFTLKIRSTKLEDSAMYFCASSVSTQYFGPGTRLTVL.

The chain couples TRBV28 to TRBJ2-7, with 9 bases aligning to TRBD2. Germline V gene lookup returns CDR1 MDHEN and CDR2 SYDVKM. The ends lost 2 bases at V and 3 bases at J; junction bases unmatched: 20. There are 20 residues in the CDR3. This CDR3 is CASSLRAAGGLGIIGYEQYF. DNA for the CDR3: TGTGCCAGCAGTTTAAGGGCGGCGGGAGGGTTAGGTATAATTGGCTACGAGCAGTACTTC.

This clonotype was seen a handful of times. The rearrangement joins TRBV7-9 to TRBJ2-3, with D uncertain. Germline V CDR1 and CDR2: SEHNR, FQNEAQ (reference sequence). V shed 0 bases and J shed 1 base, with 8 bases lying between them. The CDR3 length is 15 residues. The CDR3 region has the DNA TGTGCCAGCAGCTTAGCCTTTGGGGGCACAGATACGCAGTATTTT. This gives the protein CASSLAFGGTDTQYF.

The DNA for the CDR3 is TGTGCCAGCAGCCCCCACGGTTATTTTGTCGGGGCTGGAAATCAGCCCCAGCATTTT. Amino acids: CASSPHGYFVGAGNQPQHF. The J gene is TRBJ1-5, the V gene TRBV6-2 or TRBV6-3; tentative D call: TRBD1 (5 bases). The CDR3 extends over 19 amino acids. Trimming cost V 6 bases and J 4 bases, with 28 bases left between them. Germline assignment: CDR1 MNHEY and CDR2 SVGEGT.

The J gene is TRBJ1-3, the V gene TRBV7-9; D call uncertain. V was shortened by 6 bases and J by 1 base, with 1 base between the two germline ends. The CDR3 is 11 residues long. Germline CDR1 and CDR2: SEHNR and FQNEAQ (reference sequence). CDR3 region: CASRSGNTIYF. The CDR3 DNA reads TGTGCCAGCAGATCTGGAAACACCATATATTTT.

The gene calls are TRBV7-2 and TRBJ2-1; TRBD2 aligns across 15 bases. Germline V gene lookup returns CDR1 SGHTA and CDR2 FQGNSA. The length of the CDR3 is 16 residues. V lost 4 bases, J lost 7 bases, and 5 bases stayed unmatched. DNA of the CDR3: TGTGCCAGCAGCTGGGGACTAGCGGGGGGCTTTAATGAGCAGTTCTTC. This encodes CASSWGLAGGFNEQFF.

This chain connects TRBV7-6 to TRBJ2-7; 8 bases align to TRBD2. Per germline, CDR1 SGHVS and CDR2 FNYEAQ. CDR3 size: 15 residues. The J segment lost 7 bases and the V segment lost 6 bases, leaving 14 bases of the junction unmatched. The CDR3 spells CASSLTAGAFGEQYF. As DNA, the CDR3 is TGTGCCAGCAGTCTCACAGCGGGGGCTTTTGGGGAGCAGTACTTC.

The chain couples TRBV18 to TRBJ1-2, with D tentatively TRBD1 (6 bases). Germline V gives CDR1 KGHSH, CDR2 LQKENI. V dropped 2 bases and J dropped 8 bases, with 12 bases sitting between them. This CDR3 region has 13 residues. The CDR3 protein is CASSPLAGEGYTF. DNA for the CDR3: TGTGCCAGCTCACCATTGGCAGGGGAAGGCTACACCTTC.

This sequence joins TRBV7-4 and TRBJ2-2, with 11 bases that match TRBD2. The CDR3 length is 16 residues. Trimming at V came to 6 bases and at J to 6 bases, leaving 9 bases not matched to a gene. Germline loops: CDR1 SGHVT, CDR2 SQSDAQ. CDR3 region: CASRETSGGASGELFF. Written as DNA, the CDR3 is TGTGCCAGCAGGGAAACTAGCGGGGGTGCCTCCGGGGAGCTGTTTTTT.

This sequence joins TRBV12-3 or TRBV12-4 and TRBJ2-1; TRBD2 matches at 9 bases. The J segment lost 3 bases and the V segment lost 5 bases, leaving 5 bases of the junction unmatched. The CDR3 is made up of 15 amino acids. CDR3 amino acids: CASSLGGGGYNEQFF. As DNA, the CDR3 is TGTGCCAGCAGTCTTGGCGGGGGGGGCTACAATGAGCAGTTCTTC.

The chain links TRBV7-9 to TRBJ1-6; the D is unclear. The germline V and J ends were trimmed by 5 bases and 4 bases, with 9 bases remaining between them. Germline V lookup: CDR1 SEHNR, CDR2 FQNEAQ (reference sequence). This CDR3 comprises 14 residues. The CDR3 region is CASSDTRYNSPLHF. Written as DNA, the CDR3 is TGTGCCAGCAGCGACACACGTTATAATTCACCCCTCCACTTT.

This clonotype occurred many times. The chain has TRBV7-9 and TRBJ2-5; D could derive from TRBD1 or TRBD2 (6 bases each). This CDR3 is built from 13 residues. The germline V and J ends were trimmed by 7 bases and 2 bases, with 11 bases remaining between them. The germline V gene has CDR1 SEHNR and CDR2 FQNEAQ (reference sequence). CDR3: CASTGGKQETQYF. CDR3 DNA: TGTGCCAGCACCGGGGGCAAACAAGAGACCCAGTACTTC.

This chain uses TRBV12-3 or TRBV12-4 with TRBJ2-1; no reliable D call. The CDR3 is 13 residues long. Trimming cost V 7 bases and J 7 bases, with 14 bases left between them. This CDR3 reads CASNFARRNEQFF. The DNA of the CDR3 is TGTGCCAGCAATTTTGCTAGGCGTAATGAGCAGTTCTTC.

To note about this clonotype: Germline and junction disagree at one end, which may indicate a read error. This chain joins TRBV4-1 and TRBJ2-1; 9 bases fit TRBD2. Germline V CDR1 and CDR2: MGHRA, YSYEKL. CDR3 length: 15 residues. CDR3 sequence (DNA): TGTGCCAGCAGCCAAGAAGGCGGGGGGGACAATGAGCAGTTCTTT. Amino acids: CASSQEGGGDNEQFF.

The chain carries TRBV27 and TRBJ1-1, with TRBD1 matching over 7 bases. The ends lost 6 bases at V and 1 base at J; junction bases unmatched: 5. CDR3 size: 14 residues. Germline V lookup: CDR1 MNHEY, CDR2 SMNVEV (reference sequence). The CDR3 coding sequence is TGTGCCAGCAGCCCCGGGGACAGGAACACTGAAGCTTTCTTT. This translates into CASSPGDRNTEAFF.

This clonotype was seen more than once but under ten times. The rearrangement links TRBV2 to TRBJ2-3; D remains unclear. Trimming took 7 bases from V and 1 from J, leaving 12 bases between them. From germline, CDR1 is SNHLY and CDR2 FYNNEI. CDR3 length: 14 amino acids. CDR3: CASITLPGTDTQYF. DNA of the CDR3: TGTGCCAGCATCACGCTCCCAGGCACAGATACGCAGTATTTT.

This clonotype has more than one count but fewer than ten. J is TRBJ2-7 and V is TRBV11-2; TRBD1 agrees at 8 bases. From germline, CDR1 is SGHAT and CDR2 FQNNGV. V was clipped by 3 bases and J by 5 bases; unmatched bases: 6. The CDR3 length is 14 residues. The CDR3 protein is CASSFQTGVDEQYF. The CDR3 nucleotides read TGTGCCAGCAGCTTCCAGACAGGGGTGGACGAGCAGTACTTC.

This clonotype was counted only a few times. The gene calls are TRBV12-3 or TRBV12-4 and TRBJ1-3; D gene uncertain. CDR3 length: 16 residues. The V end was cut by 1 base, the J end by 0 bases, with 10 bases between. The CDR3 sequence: CASSLGPSGSGNTIYF. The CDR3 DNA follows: TGTGCCAGCAGTTTAGGGCCAAGCGGCTCTGGAAACACCATATATTTT.

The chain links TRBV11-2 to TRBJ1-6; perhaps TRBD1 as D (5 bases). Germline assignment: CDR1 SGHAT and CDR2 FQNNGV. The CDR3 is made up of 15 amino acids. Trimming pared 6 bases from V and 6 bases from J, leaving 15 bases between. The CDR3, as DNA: TGTGCCAGCAGTGGGGCTAGGGGCAGTAATTCACCCCTCCACTTT. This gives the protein CASSGARGSNSPLHF.

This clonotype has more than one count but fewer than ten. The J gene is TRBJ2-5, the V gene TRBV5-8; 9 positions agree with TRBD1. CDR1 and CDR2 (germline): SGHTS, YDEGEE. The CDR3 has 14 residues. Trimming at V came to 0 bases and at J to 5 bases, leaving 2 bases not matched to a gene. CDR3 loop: CASSLGTGGETQYF. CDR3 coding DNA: TGTGCCAGCAGCTTGGGAACAGGGGGCGAGACCCAGTACTTC. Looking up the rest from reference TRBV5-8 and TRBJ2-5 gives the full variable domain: EAGVTQSPTHLIKTRGQQATLRCSPISGHTSVYWYQQALGLGLQFLLWYDEGEERNRGNFPPRFSGRQFPNYSSELNVNALELEDSALYLCASSLGTGGETQYFGPGTRLLVL.